This T cell receptor (beta chain) emerged from a study of blood T cell repertoires in COVID-19. Study-level background: Whether acute or convalescent, the COVID-19 samples came from the United States, Italy and Spain. PBMCs, B-cell-depleted T cells, or T cells provided the cDNA or gDNA that made up the material.

The CDR3 loop spans 15 amino acids. V shed 7 bases and J 1 base; nucleotides not matched to a gene: 4. Looked up from germline, CDR1 is SGDLS and CDR2 is YYNGEE. In the authors' methods: Reference gene primer amplification gave estimated nucleated cell counts. Here immunoSEQ multiplex PCR was the method, and the copy in TCRdb shows in-frame clones only, minus some. That table supplies the V and J calls and clone size; D and trimming were determined from the DNA. The sample lists roughly 190,000 clones, roughly 80% seen once, with less than 7% in the top ten. The clonotype comes from a man aged 55-75 years with acute or convalescent COVID-19. The sequenced material came from peripheral blood. The chain carries TRBV9 and TRBJ2-1, with 11 bases lining up with TRBD2. The CDR3 sequence is CASATSGVSYNEQFF. As DNA, the CDR3 is TGTGCCAGCGCGACTAGCGGGGTATCCTACAATGAGCAGTTCTTC.